What follows describes a single TCR beta chain. This may be a read error, as it is one base from a much larger clone. Multiplex touch-down PCR with TRB-A/B primers amplified rearranged V-D-J TRB sequences. TCRdb recomputed calls from the multiplex PCR reads with MiXCR, one row per CDR3 protein. The repertoire holds 1,500 to 2,000 distinct CDR3 sequences, with about a quarter as singletons. The sample belongs to a study of T cell repertoires in aging, cancer and after chemotherapy. Overall study context: Donors were grouped into six age bands spanning 30 or younger through 70 or older.

Peripheral blood genomic DNA, not sorted cells or RNA, was the template. Looked up from germline, CDR1 is LNHDA and CDR2 is SQIVND (reference sequence). The CDR3 contains 17 residues. What was sequenced was blood. This receptor was taken from a human donor with a blood cancer. The rearrangement links TRBV19 to TRBJ1-1; 8 nucleotides line up with TRBD1. The CDR3 sequence: CASSPPPWNRGNAEAFF. CDR3 coding DNA: TGTGCCAGTAGCCCTCCCCCGTGGAACAGGGGGAACGCTGAAGCTTTCTTT.